The T cell receptor (beta chain) described here comes from a study of T-cell memory formation after mild COVID-19. Germline values: CDR1 GTSNPN, CDR2 SVGIG (reference sequence). The CDR3 has 16 amino acids. J lost 5 bases, V lost 1 base, and 10 bases had no gene match. In TCRdb, the 5' RACE reads were re-called with MiXCR into one record per CDR3 protein. The sample includes roughly 250,000 distinct CDR3 sequences, over 15% seen only once; the top ten take approximately 3.5%. Sequencing input: PBMCs or a T cell subset sorted from them (not recorded which). This receptor was obtained from a man aged 18 to 30 who had mild COVID-19 (a few samples of this study predate the infection). Cell type and time point are not known. The V gene is TRBV30, the J gene TRBJ1-5; 8 positions match TRBD1. CDR3 sequence reads: CAWSALGQAGDQPQHF. In DNA, the CDR3 is TGTGCCTGGAGTGCCCTGGGACAGGCGGGCGATCAGCCCCAGCATTTT.